Below, 32 T cell receptor beta chains from the same sample are listed, as sequenced in a study of cytomegalovirus exposure and HLA in healthy donors. The repertoire was sequenced with immunoSEQ multiplex PCR; TCRdb's copy has only in-frame clones and lacks some. Among about 150,000 clones listed, roughly 90% were seen once. Sequenced: PBMCs. Source of these receptors: a man between 18 and 35 years old in good health and CMV-seropositive.

The V call is TRBV5-6, the J call TRBJ2-5; D not resolved. CDR3 length equals 11 residues. With 3 bases removed from V and 2 bases from J, the gap between germline ends came to 2 bases. In germline, CDR1 is SGHDT, CDR2 YYEEEE. The CDR3 region has the DNA TGTGCCAGCAGCTCTCAAGAGACCCAGTACTTC. Amino acids: CASSSQETQYF.

The rearrangement uses TRBV18 and TRBJ1-1, with D unclear. CDR1 and CDR2 from the germline V gene are KGHSH and LQKENI. Trimming cost V 8 bases and J 6 bases, with 13 bases left between them. The length of the CDR3 is 12 residues. In nucleotides, the CDR3 is TGTGCCAGCCGAATGGAGGGCCCTGAAGCTTTCTTT. It is translated as CASRMEGPEAFF. The full variable domain, its missing parts supplied by reference TRBV18 and TRBJ1-1, is NAGVMQNPRHLVRRRGQEARLRCSPMKGHSHVYWYRQLPEEGLKFMVYLQKENIIDESGMPKERFSAEFPKEGPSILRIQQVVRGDSAAYFCASRMEGPEAFFGQGTRLTVV.

This sequence joins TRBV6-1 and TRBJ1-5, with 7 nucleotides matching TRBD1. V shed 7 bases and J 2 bases; nucleotides not matched to a gene: 5. The CDR3 loop spans 14 amino acids. The germline gives CDR1 MNHNS, CDR2 SASEGT. The CDR3 nucleotides are TGTGCCAGCAATTTGCAGGGGGGCAATCAGCCCCAGCATTTT. Translated: CASNLQGGNQPQHF.

The rearrangement uses TRBV13 and TRBJ2-7, with D maybe TRBD1 (7 bases). Germline CDR1 and CDR2: PRHDT and FYEKMQ (reference sequence). The CDR3 has 13 amino acids. With 8 bases removed from V and 0 bases from J, the gap between germline ends came to 11 bases. DNA for the CDR3: TGTGCCAGCCAGGGGGGAGGCTCCTACGAGCAGTACTTC. This codes for CASQGGGSYEQYF.

The chain employs TRBV7-2 and TRBJ2-5, with D maybe TRBD1 (6 bases). CDR3 length: 15 residues. Trimming stripped 5 bases from V and 5 bases from J, with 18 bases between. Per germline, CDR1 SGHTA and CDR2 FQGNSA. CDR3 region: CASSLFSGAGETQYF. CDR3 bases: TGTGCCAGCAGCCTCTTCTCAGGGGCGGGTGAGACCCAGTACTTC.

The rearrangement joins TRBV10-3 to TRBJ2-5; TRBD1 might be the D (5 bases). V lost 10 bases and J lost 3, with 12 bases in between. The CDR3 loop spans 12 amino acids. Looked up from germline, CDR1 is ENHRY and CDR2 is SYGVKD. The CDR3 sequence is CATKGLEETQYF. The CDR3 bases are TGTGCCACCAAGGGGCTTGAAGAGACCCAGTACTTC.

Written as DNA, the CDR3 is TGTGCCAGCAGCGTAGCTTCTTCGGGGGAGCAGTACTTC. Residues: CASSVASSGEQYF. The gene calls are TRBV9 and TRBJ2-7, with D possibly TRBD2 on 5 matching bases. The V gene lost 0 bases and the J gene lost 7 bases, with 11 bases spanning the gap. CDR1 and CDR2 (germline): SGDLS, YYNGEE. This CDR3 comprises 13 residues.

This chain joins TRBV6-5 and TRBJ2-2; 10 positions agree with TRBD1. In germline, CDR1 is MNHEY, CDR2 SVGAGI. V lost 6 bases and J lost 6; bases outside the gene matches: 4. The CDR3 has 14 residues. CDR3 sequence: CASSPDRGPGELFF. CDR3 coding DNA: TGTGCCAGCAGCCCCGACAGGGGGCCCGGGGAGCTGTTTTTT.

This rearrangement joins TRBV5-5 to TRBJ2-7, with 10 bases matching TRBD2. CDR1 SGHKS and CDR2 YYEKEE come from the germline V gene (reference sequence). The CDR3 sequence is 15 residues long. With 3 bases clipped from V and 4 bases from J, the junction kept 7 bases outside the gene matches. The CDR3 DNA sequence: TGTGCCAGCAGCTGGGTCGGACTAGCGGAATACGAGCAGTACTTC. This translates into CASSWVGLAEYEQYF.

The J gene is TRBJ1-2, the V gene TRBV30; D not resolved. Trimming stripped 0 bases from V and 4 bases from J, with 12 bases between. This CDR3 has 14 residues. CDR1 and CDR2 from the germline V gene are GTSNPN and SVGIG (reference sequence). The CDR3, as DNA: TGTGCCTGGAGTGTAACGGTACAGAGCTATGGCTACACCTTC. This gives the protein CAWSVTVQSYGYTF.

This rearrangement joins TRBV18 to TRBJ2-7; maybe TRBD2 (5 bases). V was pared by 3 bases and J by 2 bases, with 11 bases between. Germline V gene sequence: CDR1 KGHSH, CDR2 LQKENI. The CDR3 totals 14 residues. CDR3 loop: CASSPFGLTYEQYF. The CDR3 coding sequence is TGTGCCAGCTCACCTTTCGGACTTACCTACGAGCAGTACTTC.

The J gene is TRBJ1-4, the V gene TRBV12-5, with 9 bases identical to TRBD1. V lost 1 base, J lost 4 bases, and 4 bases stayed unmatched. The CDR3 is 16 residues long. CDR1 LGHNT and CDR2 FRNRAP come from the germline V gene. The DNA for the CDR3 is TGTGCTAGTGGTTTGGGGGACAGGGTGCTTAATGAAAAACTGTTTTTT. Translated: CASGLGDRVLNEKLFF.

The chain is built from TRBV27 and TRBJ2-7; weak D call: TRBD2 (6 bases). V was trimmed by 7 bases and J by 5 bases, leaving 21 bases between them. The CDR3 runs 15 residues. Germline values: CDR1 MNHEY, CDR2 SMNVEV (reference sequence). The CDR3 spells CASNKVAGSLDEQYF. As DNA, the CDR3 is TGTGCCAGCAACAAAGTTGCGGGGAGCCTAGACGAGCAGTACTTC.

The CDR3 region has the DNA TGTGCCAGTAGAGGGACAGAAAGAACAGATACGCAGTATTTT. This translates into CASRGTERTDTQYF. This rearrangement joins TRBV19 to TRBJ2-3; 7 bases line up with TRBD1. V shed 6 bases and J 3 bases; nucleotides not matched to a gene: 6. CDR3 length: 14 residues. Per the germline V gene, CDR1 is LNHDA and CDR2 is SQIVND (reference sequence).

The rearrangement joins TRBV11-2 to TRBJ2-1; 8 bases agree with TRBD2. The CDR3 runs 16 residues. Germline trimming cut 0 bases from V and 1 base from J; bases unmatched to any gene: 2. Germline-derived CDR1 and CDR2 are SGHAT and FQNNGV. CDR3 nucleotide sequence: TGTGCCAGCAGCTTAGAAGCTAGCGGGTCCTACAATGAGCAGTTCTTC. It is translated as CASSLEASGSYNEQFF.

This rearrangement joins TRBV5-1 to TRBJ2-5; 10 bases are shared with TRBD2. In germline, CDR1 is SGHRS, CDR2 YFSETQ. V was clipped by 3 bases and J by 0 bases; unmatched bases: 8. CDR3 length: 17 residues. For the CDR3, the DNA is TGCGCCAGCAGCTCAGAAGGACTAGCGGCGTACCAAGAGACCCAGTACTTC. The encoded protein is CASSSEGLAAYQETQYF.

The rearrangement joins TRBV25-1 to TRBJ1-2; no clear D. Germline V gene lookup returns CDR1 MGHDK and CDR2 SYGVNS. V lost 0 bases to trimming and J lost 2 bases, with 7 bases between them. The CDR3 totals 14 residues. This chain's CDR3 is CASSEYHGNYGYTF. CDR3 DNA sequence: TGTGCCAGCAGTGAATATCACGGGAACTATGGCTACACCTTC.

The V and J genes are TRBV19 and TRBJ2-7, with D maybe TRBD1 (6 bases). There are 16 residues in the CDR3. V was clipped by 3 bases and J by 4 bases, with 19 bases between them. The germline gives CDR1 LNHDA, CDR2 SQIVND (reference sequence). CDR3 nucleotides: TGTGCCAGTAGTATGGATGGGGGCGTGGCCGCATACGAGCAGTACTTC. Encoded protein: CASSMDGGVAAYEQYF.

This clone came up once. The CDR3 DNA is TGTGCCAGCAGCCGCACCAGCGGGGGGACGACCAATGAGCAGTTCTTC. Amino acids: CASSRTSGGTTNEQFF. The chain couples TRBV13 to TRBJ2-1; 9 bases fit TRBD2. J lost 6 bases, V lost 5 bases, and 11 bases had no gene match. The CDR3 contains 16 residues. Germline CDR1 and CDR2: PRHDT and FYEKMQ (reference sequence).

This chain links TRBV27 with TRBJ1-4, with a possible D match to TRBD1 (5 bases). CDR1 MNHEY and CDR2 SMNVEV come from the germline V gene (reference sequence). CDR3 size: 16 residues. Trimming cost V 2 bases and J 3 bases, with 13 bases left between them. The CDR3 sequence: CASSLGGGHANEKLFF. Written as DNA, the CDR3 is TGTGCCAGCAGTTTAGGGGGAGGGCATGCTAATGAAAAACTGTTTTTT.

This clone occurred once. This sequence joins TRBV5-6 and TRBJ1-2, with D unresolved. The germline CDR1 and CDR2 sequences are SGHDT and YYEEEE. Trimming left V 0 bases short and J 6 bases short, with 6 bases between. The CDR3 loop spans 12 amino acids. The CDR3 DNA reads TGTGCCAGCAGCTTGGGCGAAAATGGCTACACCTTC. Encoded protein: CASSLGENGYTF.

The gene calls are TRBV4-1 and TRBJ2-1, with 15 bases that match TRBD2. CDR1 is MGHRA and CDR2 is YSYEKL in the germline V gene. V shed 3 bases, J shed 8 bases, and the junction held 5 bases outside the gene matches. The CDR3 is 16 amino acids. This chain's CDR3 is CASSQGGLAGGYEQFF. The CDR3 DNA is TGCGCCAGCAGCCAGGGGGGACTAGCGGGAGGTTATGAGCAGTTCTTC.

This rearrangement joins TRBV4-1 to TRBJ2-5; 11 positions match TRBD2. This CDR3 contains 17 residues. The germline gives CDR1 MGHRA, CDR2 YSYEKL. V shed 3 bases and J 2 bases; nucleotides not matched to a gene: 8. The CDR3 nucleotides read TGCGCCAGCAGCCAGGGGCTAGCGGGAGGACTACAAGAGACCCAGTACTTC. This gives the protein CASSQGLAGGLQETQYF.

The rearrangement joins TRBV11-3 to TRBJ2-1, with 8 bases fitting TRBD2. V shed 5 bases and J 4 bases; nucleotides not matched to a gene: 13. Per the germline V gene, CDR1 is SGHNT and CDR2 is YENEEA. The CDR3 is made up of 17 amino acids. The CDR3 region is CASSPRRAGGAYNEQFF. The CDR3 coding sequence is TGTGCCAGCAGCCCCCGGAGGGCGGGAGGAGCATACAATGAGCAGTTCTTC.

The chain employs TRBV2 and TRBJ2-5; 16 positions match TRBD2. The V and J ends lost 7 bases and 7 bases, in that order; junction bases with no gene match: 9. The CDR3 totals 16 residues. The germline CDR1 and CDR2 sequences are SNHLY and FYNNEI. The CDR3 DNA is TGTGCCAGCACAATTACGGGACTAGCGGGAGGGGGGACCCAGTACTTC. Protein product: CASTITGLAGGGTQYF.

This chain connects TRBV4-2 to TRBJ2-6; D remains ambiguous. The germline CDR1 and CDR2 sequences are LGHNA and YNFKEQ. The CDR3 spans 16 residues. Trimming left V 0 bases short and J 0 bases short, with 6 bases between. This CDR3 reads CASSQEAVSGANVLTF. CDR3 nucleotide sequence: TGTGCCAGCAGCCAAGAGGCGGTCTCTGGGGCCAACGTCCTGACTTTC.

The chain employs TRBV5-1 and TRBJ1-1; D not resolved. The germline gives CDR1 SGHRS, CDR2 YFSETQ. CDR3 length: 15 residues. V was trimmed by 1 base and J by 2 bases, leaving 12 bases between them. CDR3 amino acids: CASSLLAGINTEAFF. CDR3 in DNA: TGCGCCAGCAGCTTGTTGGCGGGAATAAACACTGAAGCTTTCTTT.

The chain carries TRBV7-3 and TRBJ2-5; D is unresolved. The germline CDR1 and CDR2 sequences are SGHTA and FQGTGA. The CDR3 is made up of 13 amino acids. The V end was cut by 5 bases, the J end by 2 bases, with 9 bases between. CDR3 bases: TGTGCCAGCAGCCCCCGGTGGCAAGAGACCCAGTACTTC. Translating gives CASSPRWQETQYF.

The gene calls are TRBV5-6 and TRBJ2-2; 10 bases are a match to TRBD1. The CDR3 sequence is 19 residues long. The germline V gene encodes CDR1 SGHDT and CDR2 YYEEEE. After removal of 4 bases from V and 4 bases from J, the junction contained 16 bases not matched to a gene. CDR3 nucleotides: TGTGCCAGCAGCACGGGAGAACCCGGGACAGGGGTTTTCACCGGGGAGCTGTTTTTT. Its protein is CASSTGEPGTGVFTGELFF. Drawing the rest from reference TRBV5-6 and TRBJ2-2, the complete variable domain is DAGVTQSPTHLIKTRGQQVTLRCSPKSGHDTVSWYQQALGQGPQFIFQYYEEEERQRGNFPDRFSGHQFPNYSSELNVNALLLGDSALYLCASSTGEPGTGVFTGELFFGEGSRLTVL.

The chain carries TRBV6-1 and TRBJ2-7; D perhaps matches TRBD1 (7 bases). The CDR3 totals 16 residues. In germline, CDR1 is MNHNS, CDR2 SASEGT. V was clipped by 4 bases and J by 0 bases, with 16 bases between them. The CDR3 DNA sequence: TGTGCCAGCAGTGTTCCCCAGGGGGGACTCTCCTACGAGCAGTACTTC. The encoded protein is CASSVPQGGLSYEQYF.

The V and J genes are TRBV5-1 and TRBJ2-5; the match to TRBD2 covers 7 bases. CDR1 and CDR2 from the germline V gene are SGHRS and YFSETQ. V lost 0 bases and J lost 5; bases outside the gene matches: 7. The CDR3 spans 15 residues. CDR3 region: CASSLETSLVETQYF. The CDR3 nucleotides read TGCGCCAGCAGCTTGGAGACTAGCTTGGTGGAGACCCAGTACTTC.

The chain is built from TRBV6-4 and TRBJ1-4, with a weak D call TRBD1 (6 bases). Germline values: CDR1 MRHNA, CDR2 SNTAGT. Deletions cut 6 bases from V and 4 bases from J, with 15 bases between. This CDR3 has 15 residues. CDR3: CASRRRGGFNEKLFF. CDR3 bases: TGTGCCAGCAGGCGGAGGGGGGGGTTTAATGAAAAACTGTTTTTT.